This TCR beta chain was captured by sequencing in a study of shared clonotypes between healthy human individuals. The input for sorted-subset replicate PCRs was 200 ng DNA, tens of thousands of T cell genomes. Assay used: immunoSEQ multiplex PCR; TCRdb lists only in-frame clones, some missing. The sample yields over 2 million clones, 90% to 95% seen once. Study-wide points: For sorted subsets, rarefaction showed incomplete sequencing despite large depth. The naive CD4 repertoires of a few donors were compared, and roughly 5.1% of clonotypes were shared.

Comments on this clone: Its antigen is not identified.

The sequencing input was naive CD4+ T cells sorted from blood. Subset reported: CD45RA+ positively selected. The receptor comes from a man in his late teens or twenties in good health.

The CDR3 DNA sequence: TGTGCCATCAGTGAGTCTAGCCCCTGGGGCTACACCTTC. This codes for CAISESSPWGYTF. This chain uses TRBV10-3 with TRBJ1-2; D is unresolved. This CDR3 contains 13 residues. Looked up from germline, CDR1 is ENHRY and CDR2 is SYGVKD. The V gene lost 0 bases and the J gene lost 8 bases, with 10 bases spanning the gap.